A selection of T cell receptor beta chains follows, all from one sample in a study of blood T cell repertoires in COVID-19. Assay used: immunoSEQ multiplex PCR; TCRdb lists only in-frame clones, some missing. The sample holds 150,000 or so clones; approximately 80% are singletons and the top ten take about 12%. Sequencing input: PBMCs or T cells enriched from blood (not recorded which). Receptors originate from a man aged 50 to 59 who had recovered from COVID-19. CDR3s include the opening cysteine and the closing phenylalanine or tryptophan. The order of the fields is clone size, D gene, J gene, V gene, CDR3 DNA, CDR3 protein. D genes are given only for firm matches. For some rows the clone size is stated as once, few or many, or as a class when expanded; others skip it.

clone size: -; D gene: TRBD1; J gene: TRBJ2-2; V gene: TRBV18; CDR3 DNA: TGTGCCAGCTCGCCACAGGGGGCCGGGGAGCTGTTTTTT; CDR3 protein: CASSPQGAGELFF
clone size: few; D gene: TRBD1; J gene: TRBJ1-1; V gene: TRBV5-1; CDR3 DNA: TGCGCCAGCAGCCTGACAGGGATGAACACTGAAGCTTTCTTT; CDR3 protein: CASSLTGMNTEAFF
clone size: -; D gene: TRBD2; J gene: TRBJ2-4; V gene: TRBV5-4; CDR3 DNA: TGTGCCAGCAGCCCTGGACTAGCGGGGGGGTTAGCCAAAAACATTCAGTACTTC; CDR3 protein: CASSPGLAGGLAKNIQYF
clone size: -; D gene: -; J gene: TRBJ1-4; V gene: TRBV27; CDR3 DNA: TGTGCCAGCAGTTTAACAGGTGCAACTAATGAAAAACTGTTTTTT; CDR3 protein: CASSLTGATNEKLFF
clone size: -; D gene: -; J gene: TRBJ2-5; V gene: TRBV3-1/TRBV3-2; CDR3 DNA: TGTGCCAGCAGCCCTGGGGGGTTCGCGACCCAGTACTTC; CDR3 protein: CASSPGGFATQYF
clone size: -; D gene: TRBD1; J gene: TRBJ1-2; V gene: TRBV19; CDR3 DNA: TGTGCCAGTACAATCCCGCCGGGACAGGGTTCTGGCTACACCTTC; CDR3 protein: CASTIPPGQGSGYTF
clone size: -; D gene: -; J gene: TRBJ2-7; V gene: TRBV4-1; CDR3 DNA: TGCGCCAGCAGCCAAGAATCCCCTCGTCCCTACTCCATAAACGCCGCCTACGAGCAGTACTTC; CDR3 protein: CASSQESPRPYSINAAYEQYF
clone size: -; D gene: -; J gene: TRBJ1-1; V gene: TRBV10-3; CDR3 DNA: TGTGCCATCAAAAGGGGTCCGAACACTGAAGCTTTCTTT; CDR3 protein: CAIKRGPNTEAFF
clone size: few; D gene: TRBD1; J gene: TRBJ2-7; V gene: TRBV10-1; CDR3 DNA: TGCGCCAGCAGCGGACAGGGAATGGACGAGCAGTACTTC; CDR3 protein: CASSGQGMDEQYF
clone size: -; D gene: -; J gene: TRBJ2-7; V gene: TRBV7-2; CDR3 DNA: TGTGCCAGCAGCTTCGGGACCGCGGGGAACTACGAGCAGTACTTC; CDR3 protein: CASSFGTAGNYEQYF
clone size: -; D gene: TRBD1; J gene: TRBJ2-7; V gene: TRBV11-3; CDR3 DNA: TGTGCCAGCAGCTTAGGCCGGGACAGGGAGGGCTACGAGCAGTACTTC; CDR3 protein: CASSLGRDREGYEQYF
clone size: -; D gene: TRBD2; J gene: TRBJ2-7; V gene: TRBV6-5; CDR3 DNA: TGTGCCAGCCGACCTTTGGCGGGGGGATACGAGCAGTACTTC; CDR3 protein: CASRPLAGGYEQYF
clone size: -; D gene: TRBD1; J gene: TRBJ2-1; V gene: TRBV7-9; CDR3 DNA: TGTGCCAGCACTTCTCGGACAGGGGCGCGGAATGAGCAGTTCTTC; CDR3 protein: CASTSRTGARNEQFF
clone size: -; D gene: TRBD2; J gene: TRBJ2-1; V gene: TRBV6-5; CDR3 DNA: TGTGCCAGCAGTTTACTAGCGGGGGGATACAATGAGCAGTTCTTC; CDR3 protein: CASSLLAGGYNEQFF
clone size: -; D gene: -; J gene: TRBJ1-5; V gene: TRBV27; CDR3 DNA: TGTGCCAGCCCCGCCCGGGACTCCTATCAGCCCCAGCATTTT; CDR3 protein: CASPARDSYQPQHF
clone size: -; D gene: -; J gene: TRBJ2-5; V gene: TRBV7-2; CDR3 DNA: TGTGCCAGCAGCTTGACTAGACAGGAGACCCAGTACTTC; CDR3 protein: CASSLTRQETQYF
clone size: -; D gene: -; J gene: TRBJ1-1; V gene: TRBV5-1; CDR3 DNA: TGCGCCAGGGCGGTCTCTGAAGCTTTCTTT; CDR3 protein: CARAVSEAFF
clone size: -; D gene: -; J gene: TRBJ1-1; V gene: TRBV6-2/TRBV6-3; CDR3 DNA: TGTGCCAGCAGTTCCCTCTCCAGGTGGGAAGCTTTCTTT; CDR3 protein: CASSSLSRWEAFF
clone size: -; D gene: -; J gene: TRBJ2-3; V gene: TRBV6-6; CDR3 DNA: TGTGCCAGCAGCAGGGGACCCCTCAGGTATTTT; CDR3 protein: CASSRGPLRYF
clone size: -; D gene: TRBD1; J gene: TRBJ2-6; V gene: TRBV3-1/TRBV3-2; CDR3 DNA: TGTGCCAGCAGCTCTGACAGGGCTGGGGCCAACGTCCTGACTTTC; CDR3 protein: CASSSDRAGANVLTF
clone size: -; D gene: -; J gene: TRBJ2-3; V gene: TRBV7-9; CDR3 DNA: TGTGCCAGCAGCACTCCCTACTTGAGCCCCACAGATACGCAGTATTTT; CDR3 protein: CASSTPYLSPTDTQYF
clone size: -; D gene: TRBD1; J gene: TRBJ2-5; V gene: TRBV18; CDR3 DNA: TGTGCCAGCTCACCCCGGGACAGCCAAGAGACCCAGTACTTC; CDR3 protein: CASSPRDSQETQYF
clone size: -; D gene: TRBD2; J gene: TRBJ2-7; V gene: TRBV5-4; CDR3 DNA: TGTGCCAGCAGCAATCCCGGACTCGGCGGGGAGGGAGCCTACGAGCAGTACTTC; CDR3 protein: CASSNPGLGGEGAYEQYF
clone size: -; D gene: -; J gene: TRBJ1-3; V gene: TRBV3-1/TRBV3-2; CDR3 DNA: TGTGCCAGCAGCCGCGGAGGGACCGGAAACACCATATATTTT; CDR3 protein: CASSRGGTGNTIYF
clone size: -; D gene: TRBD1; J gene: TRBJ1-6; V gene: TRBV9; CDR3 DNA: TGTGCCAGCAGCGCCGGACAGGGGAATAATTCACCCCTCCACTTT; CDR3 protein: CASSAGQGNNSPLHF
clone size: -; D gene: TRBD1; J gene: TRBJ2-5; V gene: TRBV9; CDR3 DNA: TGTGCCAGCAGCGTAGGGTGGTCAGGGGGTCTGGGAGAGACCCAGTACTTC; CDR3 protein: CASSVGWSGGLGETQYF
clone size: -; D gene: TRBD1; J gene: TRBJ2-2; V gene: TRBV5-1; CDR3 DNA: TGCGCCAGCAGCCGCTCCGGGACAGGGAGCGGGGAGCTGTTTTTT; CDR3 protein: CASSRSGTGSGELFF